This T cell receptor beta chain was recorded in a study of graft-versus-host responses after intestinal transplantation. Study in general: Those transplanted obtained multivisceral, liver-intestinal, or isolated intestinal grafts. The study gave all recipients anti-thymocyte globulin induction, then tacrolimus and steroids for 2 to 3 years.

V was clipped by 6 bases and J by 2 bases; unmatched bases: 8. Germline lookup yields CDR1 SGDLS and CDR2 YYNGEE. This CDR3 comprises 15 residues. Method: immunoSEQ multiplex PCR; TCRdb's copy keeps in-frame clones and lacks some. This sample has roughly 50,000 clones, with more than 80% found just once. The chain is built from TRBV9 and TRBJ2-1; 7 nucleotides agree with TRBD1. This sequence originates from a human patient who received an intestinal transplant, so some T cells may come from the graft donor. The source was PBMCs, collected approximately 97 weeks after intestinal transplant. The CDR3 is CASNPGDSTYNEQFF. The DNA of the CDR3 is TGTGCCAGCAACCCAGGGGACAGCACCTACAATGAGCAGTTCTTC.